One and the same sample provided the 19 T cell receptor beta chains below, sequenced in a study of blood T cells in healthy people across ages (dated by TCRdb to between 2014 and 2017). The library was built by means of 5' RACE. TCRdb shows the sequencer as Illumina HiSeq 2500. A second PCR of about 6 to 11 cycles was run with a J-beta primer mix and a sample-barcoded 5' primer. In TCRdb, the public reads were trimmed at Q25 with fastp and aligned with MiXCR, with productive beta chains retained. When rows share a CDR3 protein, they turn into one entry using the most common DNA and genes. The sample contains about 680,000 distinct CDR3 sequences, approximately 49% of them found a single time. The biggest ten clones account for 30% to 35% of the sample. The sample comprised blood. All receptors derive from an older woman in good health.

The sample holds a few counts of this clonotype. The genes are TRBV20-1 and TRBJ2-7, with 10 bases identical to TRBD1. Germline V gene lookup returns CDR1 DFQATT and CDR2 SNEGSKA (reference sequence). CDR3 size: 15 residues. V gave up 0 bases and J gave up 4 bases; unmatched junction bases: 6. The CDR3 DNA follows: TGCAGTGCTAGAGATATACGGGACAGGGGTTACGAGCAGTACTTC. Its translation: CSARDIRDRGYEQYF.

This clonotype has only a few counts. The CDR3 loop reads CASSQVDSREGSDTQYF. CDR3 nucleotides: TGCGCCAGCAGCCAAGTCGATTCGCGGGAGGGATCAGATACGCAGTATTTT. The V call is TRBV4-3, the J call TRBJ2-3; 9 bases align to TRBD2. The CDR3 contains 17 residues. Germline V CDR1 and CDR2: LGHNA, YSLEER. The J segment lost 4 bases and the V segment lost 1 base, leaving 9 bases of the junction unmatched.

V usage is TRBV9 and J usage is TRBJ2-7; 7 bases fit TRBD2. CDR3 length: 14 residues. After removal of 0 bases from V and 5 bases from J, the junction contained 5 bases not matched to a gene. Germline CDR1 and CDR2: SGDLS and YYNGEE. The CDR3 sequence: CASSVGGRGNEQYF. In nucleotides, the CDR3 is TGTGCCAGCAGCGTAGGCGGGAGAGGAAACGAGCAGTACTTC.

V and J are TRBV7-2 and TRBJ2-1, with a weak D call TRBD2 (6 bases). With 4 bases removed from V and 5 bases from J, the gap between germline ends came to 15 bases. This CDR3 has 15 amino acids. Germline values: CDR1 SGHTA, CDR2 FQGNSA. CDR3 DNA: TGTGCCAGCAGCTCGACTAGGATGGGAGACAATGAGCAGTTCTTC. Amino acid sequence: CASSSTRMGDNEQFF.

In this sample, this clonotype turned up many times. The CDR3 is CASSYPPEADQETQYF. In nucleotides, the CDR3 is TGTGCCAGCAGTTACCCCCCAGAGGCGGACCAAGAGACCCAGTACTTC. The J gene is TRBJ2-5, the V gene TRBV28, with unresolved D. Per germline, CDR1 MDHEN and CDR2 SYDVKM. Trimming removed 4 bases at V and 0 bases at J, with 15 bases between. CDR3 size: 16 residues. The variable domain in full, with the rest retrieved from reference TRBV28 and TRBJ2-5, is DVKVTQSSRYLVKRTGEKVFLECVQDMDHENMFWYRQDPGLGLRLIYFSYDVKMKEKGDIPEGYSVSREKKERFSLILESASTNQTSMYLCASSYPPEADQETQYFGPGTRLLVL.

The chain combines TRBV6-2 or TRBV6-3 with TRBJ2-7, with a tentative D call TRBD2 (6 bases). Germline CDR1 reads MNHEY; CDR2 reads SVGEGT. The V end was cut by 8 bases, the J end by 3 bases, with 17 bases between. This CDR3 spans 14 amino acids. CDR3 sequence: CASAYAGRNYEQYF. In DNA, the CDR3 is TGTGCCAGCGCCTACGCGGGACGGAACTACGAGCAGTACTTC.

This clonotype occurred a few times. This sequence joins TRBV3-1 and TRBJ2-7; the match to TRBD1 covers 7 bases. Germline V CDR1 and CDR2: LGHDT, YNNKEL (reference sequence). CDR3 length equals 13 residues. V was pared by 3 bases and J by 6 bases, with 5 bases of the junction left unmatched. The CDR3 protein is CASSQLGQAEQYF. Written as DNA, the CDR3 is TGTGCCAGCAGCCAGTTAGGACAGGCCGAGCAGTACTTC.

This clonotype was detected a few times. V is TRBV7-2 and J is TRBJ2-7; no firm D call. CDR3 length: 12 amino acids. Germline V gene data show CDR1 as SGHTA and CDR2 as FQGNSA. V was pared by 3 bases and J by 6 bases, with 9 bases between. The CDR3 DNA reads TGTGCCAGCAGCTTCATGAGGAGCGAGCAGTACTTC. Protein: CASSFMRSEQYF.

This clonotype was picked up a small number of times. The chain has TRBV5-1 and TRBJ2-4; D unresolved. Trimming took off 2 bases at V and 0 bases at J, with 6 bases between the two ends. CDR3 size: 14 residues. Germline values: CDR1 SGHRS, CDR2 YFSETQ. CDR3 amino acids: CASSLSIAKNIQYF. CDR3 in DNA: TGCGCCAGCAGCTTAAGTATAGCCAAAAACATTCAGTACTTC.

Remarks on this clonotype: One end of the junction fails to match germline, which may point to a read error. V gene TRBV6-5 combines with J gene TRBJ2-5; 11 nucleotides agree with TRBD2. The DNA end lines up better with TRBJ2-7; the J call may be wrong. Germline CDR1 reads MNHEY; CDR2 reads SVGAGI. The CDR3 totals 18 residues. The CDR3 DNA sequence: TGTGCCAGCAGTTACTCGAGGCTAGCGGGAGGCCTATCCTTCGAGCAGTACTTC. Amino acid sequence: CASSYSRLAGGLSFEQYF.

J is TRBJ2-1 and V is TRBV27; 14 nucleotides match TRBD2. The CDR3 is made up of 15 amino acids. CDR1 and CDR2 from the germline V gene are MNHEY and SMNVEV (reference sequence). Losses at the gene ends were 9 bases for V and 7 bases for J; bases not matched to a gene: 8. The CDR3 sequence: CASKPGLAGVNEQFF. The DNA of the CDR3 is TGTGCCAGTAAACCGGGACTAGCGGGAGTTAATGAGCAGTTCTTC.

This chain joins TRBV20-1 and TRBJ1-2, with 8 bases lining up with TRBD1. Germline CDR1 DFQATT, CDR2 SNEGSKA (reference sequence). This CDR3 comprises 15 residues. The V segment lost 2 bases and the J segment 5 bases; nucleotides outside the gene matches: 10. The CDR3 DNA is TGCAGTGCTAGAAGGGTGGTCGACAGGGGATATGGCTACACCTTC. Amino acid sequence: CSARRVVDRGYGYTF.

This chain links TRBV7-2 with TRBJ2-7, with unresolved D. CDR3 length: 13 amino acids. V shed 5 bases and J shed 0 bases, with 8 bases lying between them. In germline, CDR1 is SGHTA, CDR2 FQGNSA. The CDR3 coding sequence is TGTGCCAGCAGCGCCGCTAACTCCTACGAGCAGTACTTC. It specifies CASSAANSYEQYF.

The chain couples TRBV7-3 to TRBJ2-3, with unresolved D. This CDR3 has 15 amino acids. Germline CDR1 and CDR2: SGHTA and FQGTGA. Trimming took 0 bases from V and 0 from J, leaving 7 bases between them. CDR3 residues: CASSLTPASTDTQYF. For the CDR3, the DNA is TGTGCCAGCAGCTTAACCCCAGCAAGCACAGATACGCAGTATTTT.

V is TRBV29-1 and J is TRBJ2-2; no clear D. The germline V and J ends were trimmed by 4 bases and 8 bases, with 11 bases remaining between them. From germline, CDR1 is SQVTM and CDR2 ANQGSEA. The CDR3 length is 12 residues. The CDR3 is CSVGVLQGELFF. In DNA, the CDR3 is TGCAGCGTTGGGGTGCTGCAAGGGGAGCTGTTTTTT.

This clonotype was seen more than once but under ten times. The genes are TRBV10-3 and TRBJ2-5; possibly TRBD2 for D (5 bases). CDR1 and CDR2 (germline): ENHRY, SYGVKD. The CDR3 totals 12 residues. Trimming took 4 bases from V and 11 from J, leaving 14 bases between them. CDR3: CAISGSVDEQYF. The CDR3, as DNA: TGTGCCATCAGTGGTAGCGTGGATGAGCAGTACTTC.

This clonotype was observed a few times. The rearrangement links TRBV27 to TRBJ2-5; 8 nucleotides align to TRBD2. Per the germline V gene, CDR1 is MNHEY and CDR2 is SMNVEV (reference sequence). The CDR3 totals 17 residues. V lost 6 bases to trimming and J lost 4 bases; unmatched junction nucleotides: 16. The CDR3 protein is CASSHSGSMTLRETQYF. The DNA of the CDR3 is TGTGCCAGCAGCCACAGCGGGAGCATGACGTTGAGAGAGACCCAGTACTTC.

The genes are TRBV28 and TRBJ1-2; no clear D. The V gene lost 6 bases and the J gene lost 0 bases, with 14 bases spanning the gap. CDR1 is MDHEN and CDR2 is SYDVKM in the germline V gene. The CDR3 totals 15 residues. The CDR3 region has the DNA TGTGCCAGCAGCAGCCCGGGCCTAGCTAACTATGGCTACACCTTC. It specifies CASSSPGLANYGYTF.

The chain joins TRBV10-3 to TRBJ2-1; TRBD2 aligns across 14 bases. The J call is doubtful: the DNA matches TRBJ2-7 better. The germline CDR1 and CDR2 sequences are ENHRY and SYGVKD. The length of the CDR3 is 14 residues. The CDR3 spells CAIRTSGRGHEQYF. CDR3 DNA: TGTGCCATCAGGACTAGCGGGAGGGGCCATGAGCAGTACTTC.